These 23 T cell receptor beta chains share one sample of origin, sequenced in a study of blood T cell repertoires in COVID-19. Generated by immunoSEQ multiplex PCR, the TCRdb table keeps only in-frame clones and is missing some. The profile shows about 170,000 clones, 65% to 85% of them singletons. The sample comprised peripheral blood. These receptors were obtained from a woman older than 75 with active or convalescent COVID-19.

V is TRBV11-3 and J is TRBJ2-1; 9 bases agree with TRBD2. From germline, CDR1 is SGHNT and CDR2 YENEEA. The trim removed 5 bases at V and 7 bases at J, leaving 15 bases unmatched. CDR3 length equals 17 residues. This chain's CDR3 is CASSPYPGGGARNEQFF. CDR3 sequence (DNA): TGTGCCAGCAGCCCTTACCCTGGCGGGGGGGCCAGGAATGAGCAGTTCTTC. Supplemented by reference TRBV11-3 and TRBJ2-1, the full variable domain reads EAGVVQSPRYKIIEKKQPVAFWCNPISGHNTLYWYLQNLGQGPELLIRYENEEAVDDSQLPKDRFSAERLKGVDSTLKIQPAELGDSAVYLCASSPYPGGGARNEQFFGPGTRLTVL.

V gene TRBV6-5 combines with J gene TRBJ2-5, with TRBD1 identical over 9 bases. The CDR3 is 11 amino acids. The junction had 0 bases not matched to a gene; V was cut back by 8 bases and J by 5 bases. The germline gives CDR1 MNHEY, CDR2 SVGAGI. This CDR3 is CASGQGETQYF. In DNA form, the CDR3 reads TGTGCCAGCGGACAGGGGGAGACCCAGTACTTC.

The rearrangement uses TRBV10-1 and TRBJ2-6; D might be TRBD1 (6 bases). The CDR3 has 14 amino acids. The germline V gene encodes CDR1 WNHNN and CDR2 SYGVQD (reference sequence). Trimming took off 5 bases at V and 6 bases at J, with 11 bases between the two ends. CDR3 amino acids: CASSPDRQANVLTF. CDR3 DNA: TGCGCCAGCAGTCCCGACAGGCAGGCCAACGTCCTGACTTTC.

A note on this clone: Other DNA sequences in the same sample also yield this CDR3. The rearrangement uses TRBV5-1 and TRBJ1-5, with 9 bases identical to TRBD1. Trimming at V came to 4 bases and at J to 4 bases, leaving 6 bases not matched to a gene. The length of the CDR3 is 15 residues. CDR1 is SGHRS and CDR2 is YFSETQ in the germline V gene. In nucleotides, the CDR3 is TGCGCCAGCAGCCCTGGGGGACAGGGAAATCAGCCCCAGCATTTT. Its protein product is CASSPGGQGNQPQHF.

The genes are TRBV7-3 and TRBJ2-2; D possibly corresponds to TRBD1 (5 bases). V was clipped by 5 bases and J by 6 bases, with 16 bases between them. The CDR3 consists of 15 residues. Germline values: CDR1 SGHTA, CDR2 FQGTGA. The CDR3 sequence is CASSQGFQGAGELFF. In nucleotides, the CDR3 is TGTGCCAGCAGCCAGGGCTTCCAAGGGGCCGGGGAGCTGTTTTTT.

The table lists this clone with a count of one. The chain joins TRBV5-6 to TRBJ1-2; possibly TRBD1 for D (5 bases). Germline V gene data show CDR1 as SGHDT and CDR2 as YYEEEE. The germline V and J ends were trimmed by 0 bases and 0 bases, with 15 bases remaining between them. The CDR3 runs 17 residues. The CDR3 nucleotides read TGTGCCAGCAGCTTGGAGGGACGGGGGTGGACTAACTATGGCTACACCTTC. The encoded protein is CASSLEGRGWTNYGYTF.

In regard to this clone: An end of the junction differs from the germline gene, which may be a read error. The chain links TRBV6-1 to TRBJ1-6; unclear D gene. This CDR3 has 13 residues. Germline CDR1 and CDR2: MNHNS and SASEGT. The CDR3 is CASSESPGTRTAF. The CDR3 DNA is TGTGCCAGCAGTGAATCACCGGGAACACGAACTGCTTTT.

V gene TRBV4-2 combines with J gene TRBJ2-2, with 9 bases lining up with TRBD2. Unmatched junction bases numbered 5, after V lost 4 bases and J lost 2 bases. In germline, CDR1 is LGHNA, CDR2 YNFKEQ. This CDR3 is built from 16 residues. For the CDR3, the DNA is TGTGCCAGCAGCCTGGCTAGCGGGGCCAACACCGGGGAGCTGTTTTTT. As protein: CASSLASGANTGELFF.

The table lists this clone with a few counts. The chain couples TRBV7-3 to TRBJ1-5; TRBD1 agrees at 7 bases. V shed 5 bases and J 2 bases; nucleotides not matched to a gene: 3. The CDR3 spans 14 residues. CDR1 is SGHTA and CDR2 is FQGTGA in the germline V gene. CDR3 in amino acids: CASSPTGGNQPQHF. The DNA of the CDR3 is TGTGCCAGCAGCCCAACAGGGGGCAATCAGCCCCAGCATTTT.

The chain links TRBV19 to TRBJ1-3; no definite D call. CDR3 length: 12 residues. The germline V gene has CDR1 LNHDA and CDR2 SQIVND (reference sequence). V was shortened by 6 bases and J by 1 base, with 4 bases between the two germline ends. The CDR3 region has the DNA TGTGCCAGTAGGGCTTCTGGAAACACCATATATTTT. It yields the protein CASRASGNTIYF.

The genes are TRBV11-3 and TRBJ2-5; 8 nucleotides match TRBD1. Trimming cost V 5 bases and J 1 base; bases outside gene matches: 6. The CDR3 extends over 15 amino acids. Germline V CDR1 and CDR2: SGHNT, YENEEA. The CDR3, as DNA: TGTGCCAGCAGCGACCAACAGGGGGGCCAAGAGACCCAGTACTTC. Its protein product is CASSDQQGGQETQYF. The full variable domain, rest sourced from reference TRBV11-3 and TRBJ2-5, is EAGVVQSPRYKIIEKKQPVAFWCNPISGHNTLYWYLQNLGQGPELLIRYENEEAVDDSQLPKDRFSAERLKGVDSTLKIQPAELGDSAVYLCASSDQQGGQETQYFGPGTRLLVL.

The table lists this clone with a count of one. The J gene is TRBJ2-1, the V gene TRBV10-3; 10 bases match TRBD1. This CDR3 region has 16 residues. V lost 2 bases to trimming and J lost 8 bases; unmatched junction nucleotides: 9. The germline V gene encodes CDR1 ENHRY and CDR2 SYGVKD. The CDR3 sequence: CAISEIAGQGFHEQFF. The CDR3 nucleotides are TGTGCCATCAGTGAGATCGCGGGACAGGGGTTCCATGAGCAGTTCTTC.

The chain joins TRBV30 to TRBJ2-4; D is possibly TRBD1 (7 bases). Trimming took off 1 base at V and 2 bases at J, with 12 bases between the two ends. Germline CDR1 reads GTSNPN; CDR2 reads SVGIG (reference sequence). This CDR3 region has 15 residues. The CDR3 bases are TGTGCCTGGAGTGAACAGGGGAGGACCAAAAACATTCAGTACTTC. Its translation is CAWSEQGRTKNIQYF. Filled out from reference TRBV30 and TRBJ2-4, the complete variable domain reads SQTIHQWPATLVQPVGSPLSLECTVEGTSNPNLYWYRQAAGRGLQLLFYSVGIGQISSEVPQNLSASRPQDRQFILSSKKLLLSDSGFYLCAWSEQGRTKNIQYFGAGTRLSVL.

This clone was seen only once. The rearrangement links TRBV6-5 to TRBJ2-7; 8 positions match TRBD1. V lost 7 bases, J lost 1 base, and 9 bases stayed unmatched. Looked up from germline, CDR1 is MNHEY and CDR2 is SVGAGI. The CDR3 extends over 15 amino acids. The DNA for the CDR3 is TGTGCCAGCACCCGGACAGGGACCAATTCCTACGAGCAGTACTTC. Encoded protein: CASTRTGTNSYEQYF.

This rearrangement joins TRBV3-1 (or the pseudogene TRBV3-2) to TRBJ1-2; TRBD1 is a possible D gene (6 bases). CDR1 and CDR2 (germline): LGHDT, YNNKEL (reference sequence). The V end was cut by 1 base, the J end by 5 bases, with 8 bases between. The CDR3 has 13 amino acids. CDR3 DNA sequence: TGTGCCAGCAGCCAAGGAACAGGGTATGGCTACACCTTC. Amino acid sequence: CASSQGTGYGYTF.

A remark on this clone: The germline gene is not matched at one end of the junction; a read error may be the cause. The gene calls are TRBV27 and TRBJ1-1; D is uncertain. Germline V gene lookup returns CDR1 MNHEY and CDR2 SMNVEV (reference sequence). The CDR3 is 14 amino acids. CDR3 protein: CAGSPWGGGTEAFF. In nucleotides, the CDR3 is TGTGCCGGCAGTCCCTGGGGAGGTGGCACTGAAGCTTTCTTT.

This chain uses TRBV7-2 with TRBJ2-3; TRBD2 agrees at 8 bases. V lost 1 base and J lost 6; bases outside the gene matches: 3. Germline assignment: CDR1 SGHTA and CDR2 FQGNSA. CDR3 length: 14 amino acids. The CDR3 DNA reads as TGTGCCAGCAGCTTAGGCGGGGGGCGGGATACGCAGTATTTT. Its translation is CASSLGGGRDTQYF.

The gene calls are TRBV29-1 and TRBJ1-2, with D tentatively TRBD1 (5 bases). CDR1 is SQVTM, CDR2 ANQGSEA, per germline. The CDR3 has 14 residues. The V end lost 3 bases, the J end lost 8 bases, and 19 bases lay between the germline ends. For the CDR3, the DNA is TGCAGCGTTGAGAGTAACAGGAAGGTAGGAGGCTACACCTTC. Its translation is CSVESNRKVGGYTF.

This clone was counted between two and nine times. J is TRBJ1-1 and V is TRBV14, with D unresolved. V lost 4 bases to trimming and J lost 2 bases, with 8 bases between them. Germline V CDR1 and CDR2: SGHDN, FVKESK. The CDR3 runs 13 residues. CDR3 nucleotide sequence: TGTGCCAGCAGCCCACTAATAAACACTGAAGCTTTCTTT. It encodes CASSPLINTEAFF.

The rearrangement joins TRBV6-4 to TRBJ2-1; D might be TRBD1 (6 bases). Trimming removed 4 bases at V and 7 bases at J, with 17 bases between. Per germline, CDR1 MRHNA and CDR2 SNTAGT. This CDR3 has 15 residues. The CDR3 protein is CASSVELGQRNEQFF. The CDR3 region has the DNA TGTGCCAGCAGTGTGGAACTGGGACAACGGAATGAGCAGTTCTTC.

The CDR3: CASSPRVGGDSEQYF. The CDR3 DNA is TGTGCCAGCTCCCCCCGGGTAGGGGGTGACTCCGAGCAGTACTTC. This chain connects TRBV18 to TRBJ2-7; a possible D gene is TRBD1 (6 bases). Germline assignment: CDR1 KGHSH and CDR2 LQKENI. The CDR3 extends over 15 amino acids. V was clipped by 6 bases and J by 6 bases, with 21 bases between them.

This clone appeared once. As DNA, the CDR3 is TGTGCCAGTAGTATAACTGGTCCGAGCTCCTACAATGAGCAGTTCTTC. As protein: CASSITGPSSYNEQFF. V usage is TRBV19 and J usage is TRBJ2-1; D unresolved. CDR1 is LNHDA and CDR2 is SQIVND in the germline V gene (reference sequence). The CDR3 contains 16 residues. Trimming shortened V by 2 bases and J by 0 bases, and 11 bases separated the two germline ends.

This clone appeared a single time. J is TRBJ1-2 and V is TRBV29-1; TRBD1 is a possible D gene (5 bases). The CDR3 is 11 residues long. The germline V gene encodes CDR1 SQVTM and CDR2 ANQGSEA. Trimming removed 6 bases at V and 7 bases at J, with 12 bases between. The CDR3 nucleotides are TGCAGCGTGCCGAGCGGGGGTGGCTACACCTTC. It translates to CSVPSGGGYTF.